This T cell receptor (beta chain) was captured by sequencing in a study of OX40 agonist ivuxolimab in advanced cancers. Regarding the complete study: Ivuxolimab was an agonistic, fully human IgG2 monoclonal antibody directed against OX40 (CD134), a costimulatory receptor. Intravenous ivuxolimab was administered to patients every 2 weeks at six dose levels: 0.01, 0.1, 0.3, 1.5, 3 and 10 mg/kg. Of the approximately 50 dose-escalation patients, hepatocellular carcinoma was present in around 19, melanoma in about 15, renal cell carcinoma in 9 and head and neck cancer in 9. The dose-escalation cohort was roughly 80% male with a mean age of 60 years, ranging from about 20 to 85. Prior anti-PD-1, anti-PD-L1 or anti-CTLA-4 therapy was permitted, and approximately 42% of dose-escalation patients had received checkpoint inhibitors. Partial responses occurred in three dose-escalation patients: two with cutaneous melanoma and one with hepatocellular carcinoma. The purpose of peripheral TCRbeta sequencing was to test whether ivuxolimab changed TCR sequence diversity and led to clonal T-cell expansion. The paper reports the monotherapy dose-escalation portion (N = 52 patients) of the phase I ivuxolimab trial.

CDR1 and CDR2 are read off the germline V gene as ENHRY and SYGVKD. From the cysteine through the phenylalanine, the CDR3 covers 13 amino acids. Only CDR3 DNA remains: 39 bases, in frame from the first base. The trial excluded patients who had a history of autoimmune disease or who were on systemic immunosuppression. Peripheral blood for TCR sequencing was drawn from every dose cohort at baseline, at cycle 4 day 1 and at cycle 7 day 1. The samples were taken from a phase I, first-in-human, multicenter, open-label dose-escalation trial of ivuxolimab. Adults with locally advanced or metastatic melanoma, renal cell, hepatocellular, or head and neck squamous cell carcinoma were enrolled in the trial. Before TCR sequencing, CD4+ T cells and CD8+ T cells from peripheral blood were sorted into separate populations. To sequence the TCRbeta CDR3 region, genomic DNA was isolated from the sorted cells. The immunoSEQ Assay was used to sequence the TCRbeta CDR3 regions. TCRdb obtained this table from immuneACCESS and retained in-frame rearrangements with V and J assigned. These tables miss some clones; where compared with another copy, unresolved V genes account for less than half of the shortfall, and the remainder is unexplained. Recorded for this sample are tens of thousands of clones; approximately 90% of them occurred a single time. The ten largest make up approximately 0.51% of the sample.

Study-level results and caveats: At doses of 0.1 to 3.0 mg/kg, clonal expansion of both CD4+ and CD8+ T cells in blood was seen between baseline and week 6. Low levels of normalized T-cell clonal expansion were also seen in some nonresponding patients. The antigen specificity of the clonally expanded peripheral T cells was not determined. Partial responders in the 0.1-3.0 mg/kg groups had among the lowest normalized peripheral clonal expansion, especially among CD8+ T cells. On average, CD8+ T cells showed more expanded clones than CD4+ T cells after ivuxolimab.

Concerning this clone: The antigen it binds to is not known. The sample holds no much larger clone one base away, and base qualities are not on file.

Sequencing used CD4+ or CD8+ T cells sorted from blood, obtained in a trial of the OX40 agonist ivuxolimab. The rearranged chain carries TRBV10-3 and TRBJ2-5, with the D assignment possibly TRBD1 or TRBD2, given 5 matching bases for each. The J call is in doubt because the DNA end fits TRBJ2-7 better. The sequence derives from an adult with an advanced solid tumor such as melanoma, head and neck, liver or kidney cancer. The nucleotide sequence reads TGTGCCATCATGGGACGTACCTTGGGCGAGCAGTACTTC. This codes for CAIMGRTLGEQYF.